The 29 T cell receptor beta chains reported below all come from one sample, sequenced in a study of CD8 T cells in ankylosing spondylitis. Study outcomes and limitations: Ankylosing spondylitis blood appeared to be characterized by a TCR beta motif of fewer than ten highly homologous variants.

Their antigens are not known. TCRdb called the 5' RACE reads again in MiXCR, with one record for every CDR3 protein. The sample holds a few hundred thousand distinct CDR3 sequences, around 22% seen once. Sample: blood, either unsorted or a sorted T cell fraction (not recorded which). Every receptor here comes from a male donor with ankylosing spondylitis.

This clonotype has just a few counts. This chain uses TRBV10-3 with TRBJ2-7; 8 nucleotides agree with TRBD1. There are 13 residues in the CDR3. The ends lost 6 bases at V and 6 bases at J; junction bases unmatched: 7. Germline assignment: CDR1 ENHRY and CDR2 SYGVKD. CDR3 protein: CAIRDRDRSEQYF. CDR3 in DNA: TGTGCCATCAGGGACAGGGATCGGAGCGAGCAGTACTTC.

The J gene is TRBJ2-5, the V gene TRBV3-1; the match to TRBD2 covers 8 bases. The CDR3 totals 18 residues. Trimming cost V 0 bases and J 1 base; bases outside gene matches: 10. CDR1 is LGHDT, CDR2 YNNKEL, per germline (reference sequence). The CDR3 DNA is TGTGCCAGCAGCCAAGATCGGGGGGGGCCCCGGGTCCAAGAGACCCAGTACTTC. It yields the protein CASSQDRGGPRVQETQYF.

This sequence joins TRBV6-4 and TRBJ1-5; TRBD1 is a possible D gene (6 bases). CDR3 length: 18 amino acids. The ends were cut back, 2 bases at V and 2 bases at J, with 19 bases in the middle. Per the germline V gene, CDR1 is MRHNA and CDR2 is SNTAGT. CDR3 sequence reads: CASSDRPGQPRGNQPQHF. The DNA of the CDR3 is TGTGCCAGCAGTGACCGACCTGGACAGCCCAGGGGCAATCAGCCCCAGCATTTT.

CDR3 sequence: CATSNQQYF. The CDR3 coding sequence is TGTGCCACCAGCAATCAGCAGTATTTT. J is TRBJ2-3 and V is TRBV15; no firm D call. The germline V gene has CDR1 LNHNV and CDR2 YYDKDF (reference sequence). The CDR3 length is 9 residues. V shed 4 bases and J shed 11 bases, with 4 bases lying between them.

This clonotype showed up just a few times. V is TRBV29-1 and J is TRBJ1-1; TRBD1 might be the D (5 bases). This CDR3 comprises 14 residues. Per the germline V gene, CDR1 is SQVTM and CDR2 is ANQGSEA. The germline V and J ends were trimmed by 7 bases and 0 bases, with 15 bases remaining between them. The DNA for the CDR3 is TGCAGCGGTTTGACTGGGGCCTTGAACACTGAAGCTTTCTTT. Translated, it gives CSGLTGALNTEAFF.

The chain recombines TRBV6-5 with TRBJ1-4; D gene ambiguous. V lost 2 bases, J lost 8 bases, and 15 bases lay in between. Germline loops: CDR1 MNHEY, CDR2 SVGAGI. The length of the CDR3 is 15 residues. For the CDR3, the DNA is TGTGCCAGCAGTTACATCGGGGAAGCAGACGAAAAACTGTTTTTT. It codes for CASSYIGEADEKLFF.

This clonotype was detected only a few times. The chain links TRBV5-1 to TRBJ2-1; 10 nucleotides agree with TRBD2. V shed 4 bases, J shed 6 bases, and the junction held 7 bases outside the gene matches. The CDR3 spans 15 residues. The germline CDR1 and CDR2 sequences are SGHRS and YFSETQ. The CDR3 DNA sequence: TGCGCCAGCAGCACCGGACTAGCGGAGCTCAATGAGCAGTTCTTC. Translated: CASSTGLAELNEQFF.

The chain joins TRBV7-9 to TRBJ2-2; D not certain. The V gene's germline CDR1 is SEHNR and CDR2 FQNEAQ (reference sequence). Trimming shortened V by 2 bases and J by 4 bases, and 11 bases separated the two germline ends. CDR3 size: 15 residues. The CDR3, as DNA: TGTGCCAGCAGCTTACGTGGGCACCCCACCGGGGAGCTGTTTTTT. Amino acids: CASSLRGHPTGELFF.

There are many counts of this clonotype. The genes are TRBV4-1 and TRBJ1-4, with D possibly being TRBD1 (5 bases). The CDR3 length is 15 residues. Germline V lookup: CDR1 MGHRA, CDR2 YSYEKL. V lost 1 base and J 6 bases, leaving 12 bases between the germline ends. CDR3 protein: CASSQVEGLDEKLFF. DNA for the CDR3: TGCGCCAGCAGCCAAGTTGAGGGGTTGGATGAAAAACTGTTTTTT.

A few counts support this clonotype. The chain has TRBV29-1 and TRBJ1-2; D call uncertain. V lost 5 bases, J lost 1 base, and 8 bases lay in between. Germline V gene data show CDR1 as SQVTM and CDR2 as ANQGSEA. There are 12 residues in the CDR3. The CDR3 region has the DNA TGCAGCGTTCAAATTTTTAACTATGGCTACACCTTC. This translates into CSVQIFNYGYTF.

This clonotype was seen a handful of times. The chain joins TRBV7-3 to TRBJ2-1; either TRBD1 or TRBD2 may supply D (5 bases each). Trimming cost V 3 bases and J 8 bases, with 11 bases left between them. The CDR3 is 13 residues long. Germline lookup yields CDR1 SGHTA and CDR2 FQGTGA. The CDR3 is CASSLGEEYEQFF. The DNA for the CDR3 is TGTGCCAGCAGCTTGGGGGAAGAGTATGAGCAGTTCTTC. Full variable domain (rest looked up from reference TRBV7-3 and TRBJ2-1): GAGVSQTPSNKVTEKGKYVELRCDPISGHTALYWYRQSLGQGPEFLIYFQGTGAADDSGLPNDRFFAVRPEGSVSTLKIQRTERGDSAVYLCASSLGEEYEQFFGPGTRLTVL.

In this sample, this clonotype turned up a few times. The CDR3 nucleotides are TGTGCCAGCAGCCCCGTAGGGGAGAACTATGGCTACACCTTC. This codes for CASSPVGENYGYTF. The gene calls are TRBV16 and TRBJ1-2; the D gene is possibly TRBD1 (5 bases). Germline V gene data show CDR1 as KGHSY and CDR2 as FQNENV. Trimming took off 4 bases at V and 2 bases at J, with 11 bases between the two ends. The CDR3 consists of 14 residues.

The chain carries TRBV7-8 and TRBJ1-5, with D perhaps TRBD1 (6 bases). Germline V gene lookup returns CDR1 SGHVS and CDR2 FQNEAQ. The CDR3 covers 14 residues. The V gene lost 2 bases and the J gene lost 7 bases, with 12 bases spanning the gap. The CDR3 is CASSLSGVGQPQHF. CDR3 DNA sequence: TGTGCCAGCAGCTTATCAGGGGTAGGGCAGCCCCAGCATTTT. The whole variable domain, remainder taken from reference TRBV7-8 and TRBJ1-5, is GAGVSQSPRYKVAKRGQDVALRCDPISGHVSLFWYQQALGQGPEFLTYFQNEAQLDKSGLPSDRFFAERPEGSVSTLKIQRTQQEDSAVYLCASSLSGVGQPQHFGDGTRLSIL.

The CDR3 reads CASSLGTADSPLHF. In nucleotides, the CDR3 is TGTGCCAGCAGCCTCGGGACAGCTGATTCACCCCTCCACTTT. This sequence joins TRBV7-3 and TRBJ1-6, with 7 bases aligning to TRBD1. CDR1 and CDR2 from the germline V gene are SGHTA and FQGTGA. This CDR3 spans 14 amino acids. The trim removed 5 bases at V and 8 bases at J, leaving 6 bases unmatched.

This clonotype was counted between two and nine times. The rearrangement uses TRBV7-9 and TRBJ2-2; 7 nucleotides align to TRBD1. Germline V lookup: CDR1 SEHNR, CDR2 FQNEAQ (reference sequence). CDR3 length equals 16 residues. Germline trimming cut 5 bases from V and 0 bases from J; bases unmatched to any gene: 6. The CDR3 loop is CASSRLGTANTGELFF. The CDR3 DNA sequence: TGTGCCAGCAGCCGACTCGGGACAGCGAACACCGGGGAGCTGTTTTTT.

This clonotype was observed a few times. The J gene is TRBJ2-2, the V gene TRBV7-3; 12 nucleotides line up with TRBD1. The CDR3 sequence is 17 residues long. The germline V gene encodes CDR1 SGHTA and CDR2 FQGTGA. V lost 1 base to trimming and J lost 4 bases; unmatched junction nucleotides: 4. The CDR3 protein is CASSLIGTGGVTGELFF. The CDR3 nucleotides are TGTGCCAGCAGCTTAATCGGGACAGGGGGCGTCACCGGGGAGCTGTTTTTT.

The chain joins TRBV28 to TRBJ2-1; D call uncertain. V was trimmed by 1 base and J by 7 bases, leaving 11 bases between them. This CDR3 region has 14 residues. In germline, CDR1 is MDHEN, CDR2 SYDVKM. DNA of the CDR3: TGTGCCAGCAGTTTATCGACCTTTAGAAATGAGCAGTTCTTC. Translated, it gives CASSLSTFRNEQFF. Based on the CDR3 plus reference TRBV28 and TRBJ2-1, the full variable domain is DVKVTQSSRYLVKRTGEKVFLECVQDMDHENMFWYRQDPGLGLRLIYFSYDVKMKEKGDIPEGYSVSREKKERFSLILESASTNQTSMYLCASSLSTFRNEQFFGPGTRLTVL.

Only a few counts were recorded for this clonotype. J is TRBJ1-1 and V is TRBV29-1, with a weak D call TRBD1 (6 bases). Germline values: CDR1 SQVTM, CDR2 ANQGSEA. The CDR3 is made up of 13 amino acids. V was clipped by 3 bases and J by 3 bases, with 11 bases between them. The CDR3 here is CSVDPRTDTEAFF. In DNA, the CDR3 is TGCAGCGTTGACCCGCGGACAGACACTGAAGCTTTCTTT.

V and J are TRBV20-1 and TRBJ2-5; a weak D match, TRBD2 (6 bases). CDR1 and CDR2 (germline): DFQATT, SNEGSKA (reference sequence). Deletions cut 6 bases from V and 2 bases from J, with 25 bases between. The CDR3 runs to 17 residues. The CDR3 nucleotides read TGCAGTGCGGAGGGCCCTTGGGAGGCGGGACCACAAGAGACCCAGTACTTC. Protein sequence: CSAEGPWEAGPQETQYF.

This clonotype occurred a few times. CDR3 loop: CASSYSGQGSLDEKLFF. As DNA, the CDR3 is TGTGCCAGCAGTTACTCGGGACAGGGAAGTCTCGATGAAAAACTGTTTTTT. The rearrangement uses TRBV6-5 and TRBJ1-4, with 9 bases fitting TRBD1. This CDR3 comprises 17 residues. Germline lookup yields CDR1 MNHEY and CDR2 SVGAGI. The trim removed 0 bases at V and 6 bases at J, leaving 8 bases unmatched.

This chain links TRBV11-3 with TRBJ2-2; TRBD1 agrees at 8 bases. V gave up 6 bases and J gave up 1 base; unmatched junction bases: 4. In germline, CDR1 is SGHNT, CDR2 YENEEA. CDR3 size: 15 residues. The CDR3 bases are TGTGCCAGCAGTGCCGGGACAGGGAACACCGGGGAGCTGTTTTTT. It specifies CASSAGTGNTGELFF.

This clonotype was observed a handful of times. CDR3 protein: CAIKGLAAYNEQFF. For the CDR3, the DNA is TGTGCCATCAAGGGACTAGCAGCCTACAATGAGCAGTTCTTC. This chain connects TRBV10-3 to TRBJ2-1; 9 bases are a match to TRBD2. The CDR3 has 14 residues. Per the germline V gene, CDR1 is ENHRY and CDR2 is SYGVKD. After removal of 7 bases from V and 2 bases from J, the junction contained 3 bases not matched to a gene.

The chain uses TRBV20-1 and TRBJ2-1, with D tentatively TRBD2 (5 bases). The CDR3 is made up of 13 amino acids. V lost 5 bases and J 10 bases, leaving 18 bases between the germline ends. Germline CDR1 is DFQATT and CDR2 is SNEGSKA (reference sequence). Here the CDR3 reads CSAPQVRGREQFF. The CDR3 DNA follows: TGCAGTGCTCCCCAAGTACGGGGAAGGGAGCAGTTCTTC.

The chain uses TRBV5-1 and TRBJ1-1; D remains unclear. The CDR3 extends over 16 amino acids. V lost 3 bases and J lost 0, with 15 bases in between. Germline V CDR1 and CDR2: SGHRS, YFSETQ. The CDR3 DNA follows: TGCGCCAGCAGCTCTACCCCCATGGGCATGAACACTGAAGCTTTCTTT. Encoded protein: CASSSTPMGMNTEAFF.

The V and J genes are TRBV20-1 and TRBJ1-1, with D unclear. The germline CDR1 and CDR2 sequences are DFQATT and SNEGSKA (reference sequence). The CDR3 is made up of 11 amino acids. Between the trimmed V and J ends, which lost 2 bases and 5 bases, there was a span of 6 bases. The chain's CDR3 is CSARRETEAFF. CDR3 coding DNA: TGCAGTGCTAGACGGGAAACTGAAGCTTTCTTT.

The chain employs TRBV28 and TRBJ2-1; 13 nucleotides agree with TRBD2. The CDR3 runs 16 residues. V dropped 5 bases and J dropped 10; count of bases not matched to a gene: 11. CDR1 is MDHEN, CDR2 SYDVKM, per germline. As DNA, the CDR3 is TGTGCCAGCAGTGGGACGCGGACTAGCGGGAGCGGGGAGCAGTTCTTC. It specifies CASSGTRTSGSGEQFF.

This clonotype was counted a few times. The rearrangement links TRBV19 to TRBJ1-1; possible D gene TRBD1, 5 bases. This CDR3 is built from 13 residues. Trimming cost V 3 bases and J 5 bases, with 10 bases left between them. The germline gives CDR1 LNHDA, CDR2 SQIVND (reference sequence). The CDR3 DNA sequence: TGTGCCAGTAGTATCCAGGGTCTTACTGAAGCTTTCTTT. It specifies CASSIQGLTEAFF. The whole variable domain, filled in from reference TRBV19 and TRBJ1-1, reads DGGITQSPKYLFRKEGQNVTLSCEQNLNHDAMYWYRQDPGQGLRLIYYSQIVNDFQKGDIAEGYSVSREKKESFPLTVTSAQKNPTAFYLCASSIQGLTEAFFGQGTRLTVV.

The chain links TRBV29-1 to TRBJ2-1, with D tentatively TRBD2 (6 bases). There are 12 residues in the CDR3. V was cut by 6 bases and J by 5 bases, with 11 bases left in between. Germline V gene data show CDR1 as SQVTM and CDR2 as ANQGSEA. The CDR3 reads CSVSWTNNEQFF. Written as DNA, the CDR3 is TGCAGCGTCTCATGGACTAACAATGAGCAGTTCTTC.

This clonotype was counted a few times. The genes are TRBV4-1 and TRBJ2-5, with a tentative D call TRBD1 (6 bases). The CDR3 loop spans 15 amino acids. Trimming cost V 1 base and J 5 bases, with 14 bases left between them. CDR1 is MGHRA, CDR2 YSYEKL, per germline. The CDR3 DNA follows: TGCGCCAGCAGCCAAGCGGACAGCAGGTCGGAGACCCAGTACTTC. Its protein product is CASSQADSRSETQYF.